The rows below give T cell receptor beta chains drawn from one sample of a study of T cell clonotyping in hematopoietic cell transplantation. Profiled with immunoSEQ multiplex PCR; TCRdb holds only in-frame clones, not every one. The sample includes about 38,000 clones, 85% to 95% seen only once; the top ten take 1.5% to 2%. Sequencing used peripheral blood mononuclear cells, obtained before stem cell transplant. The source is a middle-aged man with chronic myeloid leukemia. Some clones in this sample may be carry-over from other donors' samples. CDR3s include the opening cysteine and the closing phenylalanine or tryptophan. A D gene is named only where the DNA matches it firmly. Some rows mark clone size as missing; the rest say once, few, many or name a class of expanded clone.

v_gene,len,abundance,d_gene,j_gene,CDR3aa,CDR3nt
TRBV19,17,-,-,TRBJ1-1,CASSFPHRVGANTEAFF,TGTGCCAGTAGTTTCCCCCACAGGGTAGGGGCGAACACTGAAGCTTTCTTT
TRBV9,15,-,-,TRBJ2-3,CASSGADLITDTQYF,TGTGCCAGCAGCGGAGCGGACCTCATCACAGATACGCAGTATTTT
TRBV5-1,15,once,-,TRBJ1-2,CASSLGQGVGYGYTF,TGCGCCAGCAGCTTGGGCCAGGGTGTAGGGTATGGCTACACCTTC
TRBV6-5,12,-,TRBD1,TRBJ1-2,CASSTGDYGYTF,TGTGCCAGCAGCACAGGGGACTATGGCTACACCTTC
TRBV6-1,14,once,-,TRBJ2-2,CASMRDDGTGELFF,TGTGCCAGCATGAGGGACGATGGCACCGGGGAGCTGTTTTTT
TRBV5-1,15,-,TRBD1,TRBJ1-3,CASSLADRGGNTIYF,TGCGCCAGCAGCTTGGCGGACAGGGGGGGAAACACCATATATTTT
TRBV14,17,-,-,TRBJ2-2,CASSQGRHSGRTGELFF,TGTGCCAGCAGCCAAGGGAGACACTCAGGACGGACCGGGGAGCTGTTTTTT
TRBV7-9,15,-,-,TRBJ2-2,CASSLGGLNTGELFF,TGTGCCAGCAGCTTAGGCGGACTGAACACCGGGGAGCTGTTTTTT
TRBV6-6,13,-,-,TRBJ1-2,CASSLGQNYGYTF,TGTGCCAGCAGCCTCGGACAGAACTATGGCTACACCTTC
TRBV7-2,13,-,TRBD1,TRBJ2-5,CASSLPRQGPQYF,TGTGCCAGCAGCTTACCAAGACAGGGGCCCCAGTACTTC
TRBV7-2,17,-,-,TRBJ2-2,CASSLSAGTGNTGELFF,TGTGCCAGCAGCTTAAGCGCCGGGACGGGGAACACCGGGGAGCTGTTTTTT
TRBV5-1,16,-,-,TRBJ1-2,CASSLGGTESSYGYTF,TGCGCCAGCAGCTTGGGAGGGACCGAATCCAGCTATGGCTACACCTTC
TRBV7-2,16,-,TRBD1,TRBJ1-3,CASSSPTGAPGNTIYF,TGTGCCAGCAGCAGTCCCACAGGGGCACCGGGAAACACCATATATTTT
TRBV30,15,-,TRBD1,TRBJ2-3,CAWRIGDRITDTQYF,TGTGCCTGGAGGATAGGGGACAGGATCACAGATACGCAGTATTTT
TRBV6-1,14,once,TRBD1,TRBJ1-2,CASSDPGQGNDYTF,TGTGCCAGCAGTGACCCGGGACAGGGGAATGACTACACCTTC
TRBV30,13,-,TRBD1,TRBJ1-5,CAWSGDREQPQHF,TGTGCCTGGAGTGGGGACAGGGAGCAGCCCCAGCATTTT
TRBV4-1,16,-,TRBD2,TRBJ2-2,CASSRNSGPNTGELFF,TGCGCCAGCAGCCGAAATAGCGGGCCAAACACCGGGGAGCTGTTTTTT
TRBV11-2,16,-,TRBD2,TRBJ2-3,CASSGRTSGGTDTQYF,TGTGCCAGCAGCGGGCGGACTAGCGGGGGAACAGATACGCAGTATTTT
TRBV6-6,16,-,-,TRBJ2-2,CASSPRTGANTGELFF,TGTGCCAGCAGTCCACGGACGGGGGCCAACACCGGGGAGCTGTTTTTT
TRBV6-1,17,-,TRBD2,TRBJ2-2,CASSGGRIAANTGELFF,TGTGCCAGCAGTGGCGGGAGGATAGCGGCGAACACCGGGGAGCTGTTTTTT
TRBV25-1,15,-,TRBD1,TRBJ1-2,CASSDIQGYRDGYTF,TGTGCCAGCAGTGATATACAGGGGTATCGGGATGGCTACACCTTC
TRBV7-9,14,-,TRBD1,TRBJ1-2,CASSWAGTGDGYTF,TGTGCCAGCAGCTGGGCCGGGACAGGGGACGGCTACACCTTC
TRBV5-1,15,-,-,TRBJ1-3,CASSLEGAPGNTIYF,TGCGCCAGCAGCTTAGAAGGGGCCCCTGGAAACACCATATATTTT
TRBV19,15,-,-,TRBJ1-1,CASSMGPGPRFEAFF,TGTGCCAGTAGTATGGGCCCGGGACCCAGGTTCGAAGCTTTCTTT
TRBV27,15,-,TRBD1,TRBJ2-2,CASSIRQGGTGELFF,TGTGCCAGCAGTATCCGACAGGGGGGCACCGGGGAGCTGTTTTTT
TRBV4-3,15,-,TRBD1,TRBJ1-2,CASRGGTGVGYGYTF,TGCGCCAGCAGGGGCGGGACAGGGGTAGGATATGGCTACACCTTC
TRBV7-2,15,once,-,TRBJ1-6,CASSLGGSPNWALHF,TGTGCCAGCAGCTTAGGGGGCTCCCCGAATTGGGCCCTCCACTTT
TRBV5-1,15,-,TRBD1,TRBJ1-5,CASSLAPGGSQPQHF,TGCGCCAGCAGCCTCGCTCCAGGGGGCAGTCAGCCCCAGCATTTT
TRBV19,16,-,TRBD1,TRBJ2-2,CASSPIGTGDTGELFF,TGTGCCAGTAGCCCGATCGGGACAGGGGACACCGGGGAGCTGTTTTTT
TRBV6-5,15,-,-,TRBJ2-2,CASSYGTLNTGELFF,TGTGCCAGCAGTTACGGGACACTGAACACCGGGGAGCTGTTTTTT